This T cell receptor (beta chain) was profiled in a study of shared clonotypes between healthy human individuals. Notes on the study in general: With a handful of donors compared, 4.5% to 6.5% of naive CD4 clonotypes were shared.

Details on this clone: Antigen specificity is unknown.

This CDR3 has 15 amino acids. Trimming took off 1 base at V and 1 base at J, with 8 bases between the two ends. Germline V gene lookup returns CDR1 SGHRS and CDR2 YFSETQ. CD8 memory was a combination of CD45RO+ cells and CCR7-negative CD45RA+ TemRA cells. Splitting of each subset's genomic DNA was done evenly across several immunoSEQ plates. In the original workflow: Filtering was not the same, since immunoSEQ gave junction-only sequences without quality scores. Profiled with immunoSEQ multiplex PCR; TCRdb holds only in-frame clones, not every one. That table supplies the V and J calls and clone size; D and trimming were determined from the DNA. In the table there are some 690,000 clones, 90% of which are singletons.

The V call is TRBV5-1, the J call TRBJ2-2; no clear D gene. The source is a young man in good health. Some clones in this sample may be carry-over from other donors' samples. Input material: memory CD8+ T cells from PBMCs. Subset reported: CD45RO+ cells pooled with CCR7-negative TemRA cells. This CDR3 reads CASSLFRLNTGELFF. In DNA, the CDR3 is TGCGCCAGCAGCTTGTTCAGGTTGAACACCGGGGAGCTGTTTTTT.